Here is one T cell receptor beta chain with its context. Germline V lookup: CDR1 SGHAT, CDR2 FQNNGV. The CDR3 is 18 amino acids. Unmatched junction bases numbered 13, after V lost 1 base and J lost 9 bases. This sample stems from a study of T cell responses to AZD1222 COVID-19 vaccine. Assay used: immunoSEQ multiplex PCR; TCRdb lists only in-frame clones, some missing. Among 120,000 or so clones, 92% were seen once, and the ten largest hold approximately 1%. The source material was peripheral blood, sampled on day 0 of AZD1222 vaccination. The chain couples TRBV11-2 to TRBJ2-2, with TRBD1 matching over 11 bases. The sequence came from an adult in good health. CDR3 in amino acids: CASSLGATGTGGIRELFF. The CDR3 nucleotides are TGTGCCAGCAGCTTAGGGGCCACCGGGACAGGGGGTATTCGGGAGCTGTTTTTT. Full variable domain (outside the CDR3, taken from reference TRBV11-2 and TRBJ2-2): EAGVAQSPRYKIIEKRQSVAFWCNPISGHATLYWYQQILGQGPKLLIQFQNNGVVDDSQLPKDRFSAERLKGVDSTLKIQPAKLEDSAVYLCASSLGATGTGGIRELFFGEGSRLTVL.